This passage covers 25 T cell receptor beta chains from one sample sequenced in a study of cytomegalovirus exposure and HLA in healthy donors. Use of 60 Vbeta and 13 Jbeta primers characterized the PCR. Sequencing used immunoSEQ multiplex PCR; TCRdb keeps in-frame clones, though not all of them. The data hold some 180,000 clones, with 70% to 80% observed a single time. Source material: PBMCs. The receptor set was obtained from a woman in her fifties or sixties in good health and CMV-seropositive.

This clone showed up just a few times. The chain joins TRBV6-6 to TRBJ2-2; D is unclear. The germline CDR1 and CDR2 sequences are MNHNY and SVGAGI (reference sequence). The V end lost 6 bases, the J end lost 8 bases, and 10 bases lay between the germline ends. The CDR3 spans 12 residues. DNA for the CDR3: TGTGCCAGCAGCCAAATCCCAGGGGAGCTGTTTTTT. The encoded protein is CASSQIPGELFF.

The rearrangement joins TRBV7-9 to TRBJ2-7; D remains ambiguous. The CDR3 is 14 residues long. Germline CDR1 and CDR2: SEHNR and FQNEAQ (reference sequence). V lost 0 bases and J lost 0, with 6 bases in between. CDR3 nucleotides: TGTGCCAGCAGCTTAGCGCAGGTCTCCTACGAGCAGTACTTC. Amino acid sequence: CASSLAQVSYEQYF.

The chain links TRBV12-5 to TRBJ2-1; tentatively, D is TRBD1 (5 bases). CDR3 length: 14 amino acids. Germline-derived CDR1 and CDR2 are LGHNT and FRNRAP. V lost 3 bases, J lost 9 bases, and 15 bases lay in between. The CDR3 reads CASGLARGWGEQFF. In DNA form, the CDR3 reads TGTGCTAGTGGTTTAGCTAGGGGTTGGGGTGAGCAGTTCTTC. Drawing the rest from reference TRBV12-5 and TRBJ2-1, the complete variable domain is DARVTQTPRHKVTEMGQEVTMRCQPILGHNTVFWYRQTMMQGLELLAYFRNRAPLDDSGMPKDRFSAEMPDATLATLKIQPSEPRDSAVYFCASGLARGWGEQFFGPGTRLTVL.

V is TRBV4-3 and J is TRBJ1-3; D is ambiguous. Trimming stripped 5 bases from V and 4 bases from J, with 9 bases between. Germline V CDR1 and CDR2: LGHNA, YSLEER. The CDR3 runs to 13 residues. The CDR3, as DNA: TGCGCCAGCAGCTTTTCGAGGGGAAACACCATATATTTT. It codes for CASSFSRGNTIYF.

The count of this clone is one. The chain uses TRBV27 and TRBJ1-4, with D maybe TRBD1 (5 bases). The V and J ends lost 7 bases and 8 bases respectively, with 14 bases between them. This CDR3 has 13 amino acids. Germline CDR1 is MNHEY and CDR2 is SMNVEV (reference sequence). In nucleotides, the CDR3 is TGTGCCAGCACCCCCCGGCCAGGGGAAAAACTGTTTTTT. Translated, it gives CASTPRPGEKLFF. The variable domain in full, with the rest retrieved from reference TRBV27 and TRBJ1-4, is EAQVTQNPRYLITVTGKKLTVTCSQNMNHEYMSWYRQDPGLGLRQIYYSMNVEVTDKGDVPEGYKVSRKEKRNFPLILESPSPNQTSLYFCASTPRPGEKLFFGSGTQLSVL.

In DNA, the CDR3 is TGTGCCATCAATCGACAGCCTGACACTGAAGCTTTCTTT. Translation: CAINRQPDTEAFF. This sequence joins TRBV10-3 and TRBJ1-1, with D perhaps TRBD1 (5 bases). This CDR3 is 13 amino acids long. The ends were cut back, 7 bases at V and 3 bases at J, with 12 bases in the middle. Germline V CDR1 and CDR2: ENHRY, SYGVKD.

This clone was counted a single time. The V gene is TRBV14, the J gene TRBJ1-1, with TRBD1 matching 9 bases. The length of the CDR3 is 16 residues. Germline V gene lookup returns CDR1 SGHDN and CDR2 FVKESK. J was trimmed by 6 bases and V by 4 bases; bases with no gene match: 12. DNA for the CDR3: TGTGCCAGCAGCCCTTCGGGAGACAGGGGGTTAGCTGAAGCTTTCTTT. Translated, it gives CASSPSGDRGLAEAFF.

CDR3 nucleotides: TGTGCCAGCAGCTTAACTAGCGGGGGTTACGAGCAGTACTTC. As protein: CASSLTSGGYEQYF. The V and J genes are TRBV11-2 and TRBJ2-7; 11 nucleotides agree with TRBD2. The germline CDR1 and CDR2 sequences are SGHAT and FQNNGV. The CDR3 contains 14 residues. Trimming took 2 bases from V and 4 from J; bases not matched to a gene: 1.

The V gene is TRBV9, the J gene TRBJ2-1, with 15 bases identical to TRBD2. The J segment lost 10 bases and the V segment lost 2 bases, leaving 7 bases of the junction unmatched. The germline CDR1 and CDR2 sequences are SGDLS and YYNGEE. CDR3 size: 16 residues. The CDR3 spells CASSVTGLAGGREQFF. As DNA, the CDR3 is TGTGCCAGCAGCGTGACGGGACTAGCGGGAGGCCGGGAGCAGTTCTTC.

This clone was seen only a few times. The J gene is TRBJ1-3, the V gene TRBV6-1, with TRBD1 identical over 7 bases. CDR3 length: 14 amino acids. CDR1 and CDR2 (germline): MNHNS, SASEGT. The ends lost 6 bases at V and 3 bases at J; junction bases unmatched: 5. The CDR3 bases are TGTGCCAGCAGGGAGACAGGGTTTGGAAACACCATATATTTT. Translation: CASRETGFGNTIYF.

This chain connects TRBV9 to TRBJ2-1; 12 positions agree with TRBD2. The trim removed 0 bases at V and 9 bases at J, leaving 4 bases unmatched. This CDR3 is 15 amino acids long. CDR1 SGDLS and CDR2 YYNGEE come from the germline V gene. The CDR3 here is CASSVVGLAGGEQFF. CDR3 in DNA: TGTGCCAGCAGCGTAGTGGGACTAGCGGGCGGTGAGCAGTTCTTC.

The chain carries TRBV27 and TRBJ1-4; D is undetermined. The CDR3 spans 16 residues. Germline V gene data show CDR1 as MNHEY and CDR2 as SMNVEV (reference sequence). V lost 6 bases to trimming and J lost 2 bases, with 16 bases between them. The CDR3 here is CASSPSLRPTNEKLFF. CDR3 bases: TGTGCCAGCAGCCCGAGTCTCCGCCCCACTAATGAAAAACTGTTTTTT.

V and J are TRBV5-1 and TRBJ1-1, with D maybe TRBD1 (5 bases). V dropped 1 base and J dropped 4 bases, with 8 bases sitting between them. CDR3 length equals 13 residues. From germline, CDR1 is SGHRS and CDR2 YFSETQ. DNA of the CDR3: TGCGCCAGCAGCTTGACAGGTGCCACTGAAGCTTTCTTT. This encodes CASSLTGATEAFF.

The chain couples TRBV29-1 to TRBJ1-1; D uncertain. Trimming stripped 4 bases from V and 2 bases from J, with 5 bases between. The CDR3 is 11 amino acids. Germline loops: CDR1 SQVTM, CDR2 ANQGSEA. The CDR3 region has the DNA TGCAGCGTTGCAATTAACACTGAAGCTTTCTTT. This gives the protein CSVAINTEAFF.

In DNA form, the CDR3 reads TGTGCCAGCAGCTTGGGAGAGTCTAGCACAGATACGCAGTATTTT. This gives the protein CASSLGESSTDTQYF. The chain combines TRBV5-5 with TRBJ2-3; D is uncertain. The CDR3 sequence is 15 residues long. V lost 0 bases, J lost 0 bases, and 8 bases lay in between. Germline CDR1 SGHKS, CDR2 YYEKEE (reference sequence).

The chain joins TRBV21-1 to TRBJ2-2; the listed D gene, TRBD2, was not tested against the DNA. TRBV21-1 has pseudogene status. This CDR3 is 16 amino acids long. The CDR3 sequence: CASSPGTSGNTGELFF. In nucleotides, the CDR3 is TGTGCCAGCAGCCCAGGGACTAGCGGAAACACCGGGGAGCTGTTTTTT.

This clone showed up just once. J is TRBJ2-5 and V is TRBV6-1; D gene ambiguous. Germline V CDR1 and CDR2: MNHNS, SASEGT. The CDR3 totals 13 residues. V lost 6 bases and J 4 bases, leaving 12 bases between the germline ends. CDR3: CASSYNPRETQYF. The CDR3 bases are TGTGCCAGCAGCTATAACCCGAGAGAGACCCAGTACTTC.

The rearrangement links TRBV7-2 to TRBJ1-2; D call uncertain. Deletions cut 2 bases from V and 1 base from J, with 11 bases between. Germline assignment: CDR1 SGHTA and CDR2 FQGNSA. The CDR3 runs 15 residues. For the CDR3, the DNA is TGTGCCAGCAGCTTAACGGTGGGCCTTAACTATGGCTACACCTTC. This encodes CASSLTVGLNYGYTF.

The rearrangement joins TRBV6-1 to TRBJ1-1, with D possibly TRBD1 on 5 matching bases. The CDR3 consists of 13 residues. Germline loops: CDR1 MNHNS, CDR2 SASEGT. V lost 6 bases and J 4 bases, leaving 12 bases between the germline ends. Written as DNA, the CDR3 is TGTGCCAGCAGCTCCCGGGGGTCCACTGAAGCTTTCTTT. This encodes CASSSRGSTEAFF.

This clone was found a few times. The chain uses TRBV28 and TRBJ1-6, with D maybe TRBD1 (5 bases). Germline V gene sequence: CDR1 MDHEN, CDR2 SYDVKM. The CDR3 is 16 residues long. V dropped 4 bases and J dropped 6 bases, with 16 bases sitting between them. The CDR3 loop reads CASSSLLAGRNSPLHF. Written as DNA, the CDR3 is TGTGCCAGCAGTTCACTATTGGCAGGGCGTAATTCACCCCTCCACTTT.

This chain uses TRBV14 with TRBJ2-1; 11 bases align to TRBD1. From germline, CDR1 is SGHDN and CDR2 FVKESK. CDR3 size: 14 residues. The trim removed 0 bases at V and 13 bases at J, leaving 5 bases unmatched. CDR3 protein: CASSQEAGTGGQFF. CDR3 nucleotide sequence: TGTGCCAGCAGCCAAGAAGCCGGGACAGGGGGTCAGTTCTTC. Using reference TRBV14 and TRBJ2-1 for the parts outside the CDR3, the full variable domain is EAGVTQFPSHSVIEKGQTVTLRCDPISGHDNLYWYRRVMGKEIKFLLHFVKESKQDESGMPNNRFLAERTGGTYSTLKVQPAELEDSGVYFCASSQEAGTGGQFFGPGTRLTVL.

CDR3 DNA: TGTGCCAGCAGTCCGGACAGTAGGGGGCTTTGGGGCTACACCTTC. Its protein product is CASSPDSRGLWGYTF. The rearrangement uses TRBV27 and TRBJ1-2; TRBD1 matches at 7 bases. From germline, CDR1 is MNHEY and CDR2 SMNVEV (reference sequence). V lost 5 bases and J lost 8; bases outside the gene matches: 14. There are 15 residues in the CDR3.

This clone has a single count. The J gene is TRBJ1-3, the V gene TRBV5-1, with 7 bases lining up with TRBD1. J lost 2 bases, V lost 4 bases, and 3 bases had no gene match. The germline CDR1 and CDR2 sequences are SGHRS and YFSETQ. The CDR3 spans 14 residues. The CDR3 nucleotides are TGCGCCAGCAGCACCGGGACAGCTGGAAACACCATATATTTT. Its protein product is CASSTGTAGNTIYF.

This clone was counted only a few times. The chain joins TRBV4-1 to TRBJ1-2; D not resolved. Germline V gene sequence: CDR1 MGHRA, CDR2 YSYEKL. Between the trimmed V and J ends, which lost 1 base and 3 bases, there was a span of 9 bases. There are 14 residues in the CDR3. CDR3 in amino acids: CASSQVSGDYGYTF. CDR3 nucleotide sequence: TGCGCCAGCAGCCAAGTCTCCGGGGACTATGGCTACACCTTC.

The chain links TRBV30 to TRBJ1-2; 7 nucleotides align to TRBD1. The CDR3 has 12 amino acids. Germline assignment: CDR1 GTSNPN and CDR2 SVGIG (reference sequence). With 3 bases clipped from V and 9 bases from J, the junction kept 7 bases outside the gene matches. DNA for the CDR3: TGTGCCTGGAGCCCGAGGACAGGAAGCTACACCTTC. It translates to CAWSPRTGSYTF.